A single sample gave rise to the 32 T cell receptor beta chains below, sequenced in a study of blood T cells in healthy people across ages. Alongside a J-beta primer mix, a sample-barcoded 5' primer served in a second PCR lasting about 6 to 11 cycles. From the 5' RACE reads, TCRdb called clonotypes with MiXCR, one entry per CDR3 protein. The sample holds almost 300,000 distinct CDR3 sequences, around 29% seen once. Sample: blood. These receptors came from a woman aged 70-85 years in good health.

Only a few counts were recorded for this clonotype. This rearrangement joins TRBV5-1 to TRBJ2-5, with a possible D match to TRBD2 (6 bases). V was cut by 3 bases and J by 5 bases, with 20 bases left in between. Germline V gene data show CDR1 as SGHRS and CDR2 as YFSETQ. CDR3 length: 16 residues. The CDR3 loop is CASSSGPTPGRETQYF. The CDR3 nucleotides read TGCGCCAGCAGCTCAGGACCCACCCCGGGGAGGGAGACCCAGTACTTC. The whole variable domain, remainder taken from reference TRBV5-1 and TRBJ2-5, is KAGVTQTPRYLIKTRGQQVTLSCSPISGHRSVSWYQQTPGQGLQFLFEYFSETQRNKGNFPGRFSGRQFSNSRSEMNVSTLELGDSALYLCASSSGPTPGRETQYFGPGTRLLVL.

In its sample, this clonotype was seen many times. The chain has TRBV5-1 and TRBJ1-4; D is unresolved. CDR1 SGHRS and CDR2 YFSETQ come from the germline V gene. V lost 7 bases and J 2 bases, leaving 15 bases between the germline ends. The CDR3 runs 15 residues. CDR3 residues: CASRMRPTTNEKLFF. CDR3 DNA sequence: TGCGCCAGCCGAATGCGACCGACGACTAATGAAAAACTGTTTTTT. Together with reference TRBV5-1 and TRBJ1-4, the CDR3 gives the full variable domain: KAGVTQTPRYLIKTRGQQVTLSCSPISGHRSVSWYQQTPGQGLQFLFEYFSETQRNKGNFPGRFSGRQFSNSRSEMNVSTLELGDSALYLCASRMRPTTNEKLFFGSGTQLSVL.

In its sample, this clonotype was seen a few times. The chain combines TRBV7-6 with TRBJ2-7; 8 bases agree with TRBD2. J was trimmed by 6 bases and V by 3 bases; bases with no gene match: 7. This CDR3 contains 14 residues. Germline V gene lookup returns CDR1 SGHVS and CDR2 FNYEAQ. As DNA, the CDR3 is TGTGCCAGCAGCTTGGGACTAGAGGGAGGCGAGCAGTACTTC. It yields the protein CASSLGLEGGEQYF.

This chain uses TRBV15 with TRBJ2-5, with 8 bases fitting TRBD1. Near its end, the DNA agrees better with TRBJ2-7, so the J call may be wrong. The V gene's germline CDR1 is LNHNV and CDR2 YYDKDF (reference sequence). The CDR3 is 15 residues long. Written as DNA, the CDR3 is TGTGCCACCAGCAGAGACCAGGGGGCTTCCTACGAGCAGTACTTC. Translating gives CATSRDQGASYEQYF.

This clonotype has more than one count but fewer than ten. V is TRBV27 and J is TRBJ2-7; weak D call: TRBD1 (5 bases). V lost 5 bases and J 2 bases, leaving 19 bases between the germline ends. Germline V gene sequence: CDR1 MNHEY, CDR2 SMNVEV (reference sequence). The CDR3 loop spans 16 amino acids. CDR3 nucleotides: TGTGCCAGCAGTCAGGGCCGTTTACGGACGACCTACGAGCAGTACTTC. Its translation is CASSQGRLRTTYEQYF.

This sequence joins TRBV29-1 and TRBJ1-1; D is ambiguous. The length of the CDR3 is 11 residues. CDR1 SQVTM and CDR2 ANQGSEA come from the germline V gene. Trimming left V 4 bases short and J 8 bases short, with 11 bases between. In DNA, the CDR3 is TGCAGCGTTGTGGGTATCTCCGAAGCTTTCTTT. Translation gives CSVVGISEAFF.

The chain is built from TRBV20-1 and TRBJ1-1; tentative D call: TRBD1 (5 bases). The CDR3 totals 15 residues. V shed 5 bases and J shed 6 bases, with 22 bases lying between them. Germline assignment: CDR1 DFQATT and CDR2 SNEGSKA (reference sequence). CDR3 in amino acids: CSAPNPSDRRSEAFF. CDR3 DNA sequence: TGCAGTGCTCCTAACCCGAGTGACAGACGTTCTGAAGCTTTCTTT.

This clonotype has just a few counts. This sequence joins TRBV24-1 and TRBJ2-1, with TRBD1 matching over 8 bases. V lost 11 bases to trimming and J lost 5 bases; unmatched junction nucleotides: 7. Germline V gene lookup returns CDR1 KGHDR and CDR2 SFDVKD. The CDR3 loop spans 13 amino acids. Written as DNA, the CDR3 is TGTGCCAGCACAGGGGGAAGTGACAATGAGCAGTTCTTC. Its translation: CASTGGSDNEQFF.

In this sample, this clonotype turned up a few times. The chain joins TRBV5-1 to TRBJ2-2; D not certain. Germline CDR1 reads SGHRS; CDR2 reads YFSETQ. This CDR3 region has 13 residues. The V end was cut by 0 bases, the J end by 10 bases, with 10 bases between. This CDR3 reads CASSLAGRVELFF. The CDR3 bases are TGCGCCAGCAGCTTGGCGGGCCGAGTGGAGCTGTTTTTT.

This clonotype was detected a few times. This chain links TRBV5-5 with TRBJ1-2; weak D call: TRBD1 (5 bases). The CDR3 is made up of 18 amino acids. V was shortened by 2 bases and J by 1 base, with 21 bases between the two germline ends. Germline lookup yields CDR1 SGHKS and CDR2 YYEKEE (reference sequence). CDR3 nucleotide sequence: TGTGCCAGCAGCTTAGTAATGACCGGGACCAGGAGTAACTATGGCTACACCTTC. Translated, it gives CASSLVMTGTRSNYGYTF.

This clonotype was detected ten times or more. This chain links TRBV28 with TRBJ2-1, with D maybe TRBD2 (5 bases). This CDR3 region has 14 residues. Germline V gene sequence: CDR1 MDHEN, CDR2 SYDVKM. V dropped 7 bases and J dropped 6 bases, with 16 bases sitting between them. In nucleotides, the CDR3 is TGTGCCAGCACCCTGACGGGGTGGGGCAATGAGCAGTTCTTC. Protein product: CASTLTGWGNEQFF.

This clonotype was seen a handful of times. The J gene is TRBJ2-7, the V gene TRBV12-3 or TRBV12-4; possible D gene TRBD2, 6 bases. CDR3 length: 14 amino acids. V was pared by 8 bases and J by 2 bases, with 16 bases between. As DNA, the CDR3 is TGTGCCAGCCGGAGGGCCGACGGCGCCTACGAGCAGTACTTC. It is translated as CASRRADGAYEQYF.

In nucleotides, the CDR3 is TGCAGTGCTAGAGATAGAAGGTCCAGCAATAGCAATCAGCCCCAGCATTTT. It is translated as CSARDRRSSNSNQPQHF. The V and J genes are TRBV20-1 and TRBJ1-5; D not certain. The CDR3 sequence is 17 residues long. V was trimmed by 0 bases and J by 0 bases, leaving 15 bases between them. The germline CDR1 and CDR2 sequences are DFQATT and SNEGSKA (reference sequence).

The chain recombines TRBV5-1 with TRBJ2-1; tentatively, D is TRBD1 (6 bases). The CDR3 length is 14 residues. V lost 4 bases and J lost 1, with 9 bases in between. Germline CDR1 SGHRS, CDR2 YFSETQ. CDR3: CASSQDSSYNEQFF. CDR3 nucleotide sequence: TGCGCCAGCAGCCAGGACAGTTCCTACAATGAGCAGTTCTTC.

The rearrangement uses TRBV25-1 and TRBJ1-2; 8 bases agree with TRBD1. The CDR3 runs to 14 residues. Germline CDR1 and CDR2: MGHDK and SYGVNS. V gave up 7 bases and J gave up 4 bases; unmatched junction bases: 8. The CDR3 DNA follows: TGTGCCAGCAAGACATCCGGGACAGGCTATGGCTACACCTTC. Encoded protein: CASKTSGTGYGYTF.

The table lists this clonotype with a few counts. This chain connects TRBV20-1 to TRBJ2-1, with TRBD2 matching 11 bases. V shed 4 bases, J shed 3 bases, and the junction held 11 bases outside the gene matches. There are 17 residues in the CDR3. Germline assignment: CDR1 DFQATT and CDR2 SNEGSKA (reference sequence). CDR3 sequence (DNA): TGCAGTGCTATGATACTAGCGGGAGAGGATATCTACAATGAGCAGTTCTTC. It encodes CSAMILAGEDIYNEQFF.

This clonotype was recorded once. The chain uses TRBV2 and TRBJ2-6, with D unresolved. The CDR3 extends over 19 amino acids. V was clipped by 1 base and J by 0 bases, with 16 bases between them. The germline V gene has CDR1 SNHLY and CDR2 FYNNEI. The DNA of the CDR3 is TGTGCCAGCAGTGAAGTTCAAGATATAGGAGACTCTGGGGCCAACGTCCTGACTTTC. This sequence encodes CASSEVQDIGDSGANVLTF.

This clonotype was counted between two and nine times. The chain combines TRBV29-1 with TRBJ2-1; either TRBD1 or TRBD2 may supply D (5 bases each). V was clipped by 3 bases and J by 7 bases, with 10 bases between them. Germline V gene lookup returns CDR1 SQVTM and CDR2 ANQGSEA. The CDR3 loop spans 12 amino acids. CDR3 in amino acids: CSVDGTGNEQFF. CDR3 in DNA: TGCAGCGTTGACGGGACGGGGAATGAGCAGTTCTTC.

This rearrangement joins TRBV19 to TRBJ2-1; tentative D call: TRBD2 (6 bases). This CDR3 comprises 17 residues. The V end was cut by 4 bases, the J end by 4 bases, with 20 bases between. Germline assignment: CDR1 LNHDA and CDR2 SQIVND (reference sequence). The CDR3 nucleotides are TGTGCCAGTAGTACGGGTTTTGGTAGCGGAGTATACAATGAGCAGTTCTTC. Translating gives CASSTGFGSGVYNEQFF.

The CDR3 region is CASEGGTEANVLTF. CDR3 nucleotide sequence: TGCGCCAGCGAGGGAGGGACTGAGGCCAACGTCCTGACTTTC. V gene TRBV5-1 combines with J gene TRBJ2-6; TRBD2 agrees at 7 bases. V gave up 7 bases and J gave up 6 bases; unmatched junction bases: 7. CDR1 and CDR2 from the germline V gene are SGHRS and YFSETQ. The CDR3 sequence is 14 residues long.

This clonotype was recorded once. The chain uses TRBV4-1 and TRBJ1-4; 8 bases map to TRBD1. The V segment lost 4 bases and the J segment 6 bases; nucleotides outside the gene matches: 7. Germline V CDR1 and CDR2: MGHRA, YSYEKL. CDR3 length: 15 residues. The CDR3 loop reads CASSPGDRRDEKLFF. The CDR3 DNA sequence: TGCGCCAGCAGCCCGGGGGACAGGCGAGATGAAAAACTGTTTTTT.

This clonotype was seen only a few times. The J gene is TRBJ1-3, the V gene TRBV28; D not certain. Germline CDR1 and CDR2: MDHEN and SYDVKM. V was trimmed by 4 bases and J by 4 bases, leaving 11 bases between them. The CDR3 covers 14 residues. The CDR3 DNA reads as TGTGCCAGCAGTTCCACGTCCAGAGGAAACACCATATATTTT. This gives the protein CASSSTSRGNTIYF.

In this sample, this clonotype turned up a few times. V usage is TRBV29-1 and J usage is TRBJ2-1, with 11 positions matching TRBD2. Germline lookup yields CDR1 SQVTM and CDR2 ANQGSEA. The CDR3 totals 14 residues. V trimming: 7 bases; J trimming: 5 bases; junction bases outside the gene matches: 7. The CDR3 sequence is CSATRLAGNNEQFF. The CDR3 DNA reads as TGCAGCGCTACGAGACTAGCGGGGAACAATGAGCAGTTCTTC.

This chain connects TRBV24-1 to TRBJ2-1; 11 bases are shared with TRBD2. Looked up from germline, CDR1 is KGHDR and CDR2 is SFDVKD. The CDR3 contains 16 residues. J gave up 2 bases and V 4 bases, and 3 bases lay outside the gene matches. CDR3 in amino acids: CATSDPTSGTYNEQFF. As DNA, the CDR3 is TGTGCCACCAGTGACCCGACTAGCGGGACCTACAATGAGCAGTTCTTC.

The chain couples TRBV14 to TRBJ2-5; D call uncertain. CDR3 size: 16 residues. Germline V gene sequence: CDR1 SGHDN, CDR2 FVKESK. Trimming took off 1 base at V and 0 bases at J, with 12 bases between the two ends. The CDR3 DNA follows: TGTGCCAGCAGCCAAGGCTACGTTCAGTACCAAGAGACCCAGTACTTC. Protein sequence: CASSQGYVQYQETQYF. The full variable domain, rest sourced from reference TRBV14 and TRBJ2-5, is EAGVTQFPSHSVIEKGQTVTLRCDPISGHDNLYWYRRVMGKEIKFLLHFVKESKQDESGMPNNRFLAERTGGTYSTLKVQPAELEDSGVYFCASSQGYVQYQETQYFGPGTRLLVL.

The CDR3 protein is CSAFSSPGNEQFF. DNA of the CDR3: TGCAGTGCTTTCTCAAGCCCGGGCAATGAGCAGTTCTTC. The rearrangement joins TRBV20-1 to TRBJ2-1; no firm D call. The ends were cut back, 5 bases at V and 6 bases at J, with 14 bases in the middle. Germline assignment: CDR1 DFQATT and CDR2 SNEGSKA (reference sequence). CDR3 length equals 13 residues.

The rearrangement joins TRBV5-1 to TRBJ2-5; 9 bases line up with TRBD1. The DNA end lines up better with TRBJ2-7; the J call may be wrong. CDR3 length: 13 amino acids. Per the germline V gene, CDR1 is SGHRS and CDR2 is YFSETQ. DNA for the CDR3: TGCGCCAGCAGCTTGGGACAGGGGGACGAGCAGTACTTC. Protein sequence: CASSLGQGDEQYF.

In its sample, this clonotype was seen a few times. The V gene is TRBV7-8, the J gene TRBJ1-1, with TRBD1 as a possible D gene (5 bases). Between the trimmed V and J ends, which lost 4 bases and 5 bases, there was a span of 17 bases. In germline, CDR1 is SGHVS, CDR2 FQNEAQ. This CDR3 region has 15 residues. CDR3 amino acids: CASSSNPQGVTEAFF. CDR3 coding DNA: TGTGCCAGCAGCTCAAATCCCCAGGGAGTGACTGAAGCTTTCTTT.

This clonotype was observed a few times. This sequence joins TRBV29-1 and TRBJ1-2; D is perhaps TRBD1 (5 bases). CDR1 and CDR2 from the germline V gene are SQVTM and ANQGSEA. V shed 7 bases and J shed 5 bases, with 11 bases lying between them. The CDR3 spans 11 residues. This CDR3 is CSALGGYGYTF. The CDR3 DNA reads as TGCAGCGCACTGGGGGGATATGGCTACACCTTC.

This clonotype was recorded a few times. This rearrangement joins TRBV4-3 to TRBJ2-1; no reliable D call. Trimming shortened V by 0 bases and J by 6 bases, and 15 bases separated the two germline ends. The CDR3 has 16 residues. Germline V gene data show CDR1 as LGHNA and CDR2 as YSLEER. CDR3 DNA: TGCGCCAGCAGCCAAGAAGAACGGATCCAATCCAATGAGCAGTTCTTC. Translating gives CASSQEERIQSNEQFF.

This clonotype has just a few counts. V is TRBV7-3 and J is TRBJ2-6; no reliable D call. Looked up from germline, CDR1 is SGHTA and CDR2 is FQGTGA. V was clipped by 5 bases and J by 0 bases, with 17 bases between them. The CDR3 has 18 residues. The CDR3 sequence is CASSPQAYLSSGANVLTF. The CDR3 nucleotides are TGTGCCAGCAGCCCCCAGGCCTACCTAAGCTCTGGGGCCAACGTCCTGACTTTC.

A note on this clonotype: The junction and the germline gene differ at one end; a read error may be behind it. The chain recombines TRBV20-1 with TRBJ2-7, with 10 nucleotides matching TRBD2. The CDR3 contains 15 residues. Germline CDR1 DFQATT, CDR2 SNEGSKA (reference sequence). The CDR3 protein is CSTRDASGGSYEQYF. The DNA for the CDR3 is TGCAGTACTAGAGATGCTAGCGGGGGTTCCTACGAGCAGTACTTC.